This T cell receptor beta chain was profiled in a study of T cell responses to AZD1222 COVID-19 vaccine. Points from the study as a whole: Distributed over spike, vaccine-associated CD4 TCRs predominated at 160-218 and 743-854.

This clone was picked up one time. Its antigen is undetermined. Per germline, CDR1 SGHAT and CDR2 FQNNGV. Trimming pared 1 base from V and 4 bases from J, leaving 10 bases between. CDR3 length: 15 amino acids. The repertoire was sequenced with immunoSEQ multiplex PCR; TCRdb's copy has only in-frame clones and lacks some. The sample has roughly 150,000 clones, about 88% seen once. This chain uses TRBV11-2 with TRBJ1-4; D call uncertain. The sequenced sample was peripheral blood, obtained on day 0 of AZD1222 vaccination. The TCR was taken from an adult in good health. CDR3 loop: CASSLGPSRNEKLFF. CDR3 nucleotide sequence: TGTGCCAGCAGCTTAGGACCGAGCCGTAATGAAAAACTGTTTTTT. Complete variable domain (other parts from reference TRBV11-2 and TRBJ1-4): EAGVAQSPRYKIIEKRQSVAFWCNPISGHATLYWYQQILGQGPKLLIQFQNNGVVDDSQLPKDRFSAERLKGVDSTLKIQPAKLEDSAVYLCASSLGPSRNEKLFFGSGTQLSVL.